These T cell receptor beta chains were read from a single sample in a study of blood T cells in healthy people across ages. TCRdb re-analysed the 5' RACE reads in MiXCR, keeping a single row per CDR3 protein. The sample carries approximately 880,000 distinct CDR3 sequences, roughly 50% recorded once. Sequencing used blood. These receptors all stem from a man aged 25-40 years in good health. The CDR3 runs from the conserved cysteine through the conserved F or W. D genes are given only for firm matches. Expanded clones get a size class; other rows say once, few or many, or leave the size out.

j_call clone_size d_call v_call cdr3_nt cdr3_aa
TRBJ2-5 NA NA TRBV6-2/TRBV6-3 TGTGCCAGCAGTATTGGGACTTCGTACCAAGAGACCCAGTACTTC CASSIGTSYQETQYF
TRBJ2-7 few NA TRBV4-1 TGCGCCAGCAGCCAAGATCAGAACCCCTACGAGCAGTACTTC CASSQDQNPYEQYF
TRBJ2-3 NA NA TRBV5-1 TGCGCCAGCAGCTACCGAAGGGGGGGTTCAGATACGCAGTATTTT CASSYRRGGSDTQYF
TRBJ2-7 few NA TRBV4-1 TGCGCCAGCAGCCAGGGTTCTTCCGGGTACTCCTACAATGAGCAGTACTTC CASSQGSSGYSYNEQYF
TRBJ2-5 NA NA TRBV12-3/TRBV12-4 TGTGCCAGCAGTTCACTGACACGTCCGGGAGAGACCCAGTACTTC CASSSLTRPGETQYF
TRBJ2-7 many TRBD2 TRBV2 TGTGCCAGCATTAGAGTAGCGGGGGACCACGAGCAGTACTTC CASIRVAGDHEQYF
TRBJ2-4 NA NA TRBV11-2 TGTGCCAGCAGCACATGGAGGGGGGTGGGCAAAAACATTCAGTACTTC CASSTWRGVGKNIQYF
TRBJ2-7 NA NA TRBV29-1 TGCAGCGTTGAGGTGCCCTACGAGCAGTACTTC CSVEVPYEQYF
TRBJ1-1 once NA TRBV29-1 TGCAGCGTTGAACACAGGGAGGGAGCCGAAGCTTTCTTT CSVEHREGAEAFF
TRBJ1-2 once TRBD1 TRBV25-1 TGTGCCAGTCGGGGAGATGACCGGGACAGCCATGGCTACACCTTC CASRGDDRDSHGYTF
TRBJ1-5 NA NA TRBV6-1 TGTGCCAGCAGTGAATCTGGGCAGGTGTATCAGCCCCAGCATTTT CASSESGQVYQPQHF
TRBJ1-2 few TRBD1 TRBV15 TGTGCCACCGGACAGGGGGCCTCTAACTATGGCTACACCTTC CATGQGASNYGYTF
TRBJ2-7 many TRBD1 TRBV10-3 TGTGCCATCAGTGGACAGGGCTACGAGCAGTACTTC CAISGQGYEQYF
TRBJ2-3 NA NA TRBV28 TGTGCCAGCAGTAAATCAATGGGGCTGGGGTCTAGCACAGATACGCAGTATTTT CASSKSMGLGSSTDTQYF
TRBJ1-2 NA NA TRBV14 TGTGCCAGCAGCCAATGGGGCGGAGCTAACTATGGCTACACCTTC CASSQWGGANYGYTF
TRBJ1-6 NA NA TRBV30 TGTGCCTGGAGTGTACAAGACCGAACACCCCTCCACTTT CAWSVQDRTPLHF
TRBJ2-5 NA NA TRBV6-6 TGTGCCAGCAGTAGGGACTCCTTGAGCCAAGAGACCCAGTACTTC CASSRDSLSQETQYF
TRBJ2-7 many NA TRBV27 TGCGCCAGCAGCTTGGCCGGGATCTACGAGCAGTACTTC CASSLAGIYEQYF
TRBJ1-2 many NA TRBV4-1 TGCGCCAGCAGCCAAGACCCGGGAGGGTCCAGCTATGGCTACACCTTC CASSQDPGGSSYGYTF
TRBJ1-5 NA TRBD1 TRBV10-3 TGTGCCATCAGTGGAGGGAACAAAGGGGGCTCAAGCAATCAGCCCCAGCATTTT CAISGGNKGGSSNQPQHF
TRBJ1-1 NA NA TRBV5-1 TGTGCCAGCAGTTTTGGTGGCGACACTGAAGCTTTCTTT CASSFGGDTEAFF
TRBJ2-5 NA NA TRBV15 TGTGCCACCAGCCCCGGGACATACCAGCAGTACTTC CATSPGTYQQYF
TRBJ2-5 many NA TRBV4-1 TGCGCCAGCAGCCAAGATTCCTCAGGGGACCAGACCCAGTACTTC CASSQDSSGDQTQYF
TRBJ1-2 NA NA TRBV6-5 TGTGTCAGCAGGTACAGGGAGGGCAACTATGGCTACACCTTC CVSRYREGNYGYTF
TRBJ2-7 NA NA TRBV29-1 TGCAGCGCCGGGGAGGGGGAGTACGAGCAGTACTTC CSAGEGEYEQYF
TRBJ2-5 NA TRBD2 TRBV4-1 TGCGCCAGCAGCCAAGTGGCGGGGGGTAGTATAGAGACCCAGTACTTC CASSQVAGGSIETQYF
TRBJ2-3 once NA TRBV6-2/TRBV6-3 TGTGCCCGCGACCTAGGCAAGTCAGATACGCAGTATTTT CARDLGKSDTQYF
TRBJ1-2 NA NA TRBV3-1 TGTGCCAGCAGCCAAGAAGCAAGCCCAGGCCTAAACTATGGCTACACCTTC CASSQEASPGLNYGYTF
TRBJ1-1 NA TRBD1 TRBV6-5 TGTGCCAGCAGTTTGAGGACAGGGGGTTGGGGAGCTTTCTTT CASSLRTGGWGAFF
TRBJ2-7 NA NA TRBV10-3 TGTGCCATCAGTGAGAGGGGACCAGTCTACGAGCAGTACTTC CAISERGPVYEQYF
TRBJ2-7 NA NA TRBV20-1 TGCAGTGCTAGAGATTGCGAGCAGTACTTC CSARDCEQYF
TRBJ2-3 NA NA TRBV30 TGTGCCTGGAGTTGGGGGGACGCAGATACGCAGTATTTT CAWSWGDADTQYF
TRBJ2-7 many TRBD1 TRBV4-2 TGTGCCAGCAGCCTCGCGGGACAGGCAAACGAGCAGTACTTC CASSLAGQANEQYF
TRBJ2-2 few NA TRBV9 TGTGCCAGCAGCACCCGCCTTCACGGGGACACCGGGGAGCTGTTTTTT CASSTRLHGDTGELFF
TRBJ2-1 NA TRBD1 TRBV11-2 TGTGTCAGCAGCTTAGGTTCCGCCGGGACAGGGAACAGTGAGCAGTTCTTC CVSSLGSAGTGNSEQFF
TRBJ1-5 many TRBD1 TRBV12-3/TRBV12-4 TGTGCCAGCAGCCGGACAGGGGGGCAGCCCCAGCATTTT CASSRTGGQPQHF
TRBJ1-2 NA NA TRBV6-5 TGTGCCAGCAGTTACTCGGACACGGCCTATGGCTACACCTTC CASSYSDTAYGYTF
TRBJ2-1 NA NA TRBV19 TGTGCCAGTAGTATCGGGTGGGACCACGAGCAGTTCTTC CASSIGWDHEQFF
TRBJ2-1 few TRBD1 TRBV24-1 TGTGCCACTAGTGATTTGGGACAGGGTAAGAACAATGAGCAGTTCTTC CATSDLGQGKNNEQFF
TRBJ1-2 NA NA TRBV27 TGTGCCAGCAGTGTAACCTTATCCCAGGGAAGGATGCATGGCTACACCTTC CASSVTLSQGRMHGYTF
TRBJ2-7 NA TRBD2 TRBV11-2 TGTGCCAGCAGCTTAGACAGGACTAGCGAAGGCTACGAGCAGTACTTC CASSLDRTSEGYEQYF
TRBJ1-1 few NA TRBV7-9 TGTGCCAGCCGCGGGGTTACTGAAGCTTTCTTT CASRGVTEAFF
TRBJ2-1 many TRBD2 TRBV3-1 TGTGCCAGCAGCCGCCGAGCGGGGGGGAACTACAATGAGCAGTTCTTC CASSRRAGGNYNEQFF
TRBJ1-1 few NA TRBV28 TGTGCCAGCACACAGGTGAACACTGAAGCTTTCTTT CASTQVNTEAFF
TRBJ2-7 NA NA TRBV11-2 TGTGCCAGCAGCTTAGGGGCCAGACCCTACTACGAGCAGTACTTC CASSLGARPYYEQYF
TRBJ2-7 NA NA TRBV12-3/TRBV12-4 TGTGCCAGCAGTTTCTCCTACGGGCAGTACTTC CASSFSYGQYF
TRBJ2-1 NA TRBD2 TRBV7-7 TGTGCTAGCAGCTTCGGTAGCGGGGGTCTCGATGAGCAGTTCTTC CASSFGSGGLDEQFF
TRBJ2-1 NA NA TRBV5-5 TGTGCCAGCAGCGTGTGGGCTAGCCATGAGCAGTTCTTC CASSVWASHEQFF
TRBJ2-1 once TRBD2 TRBV6-2/TRBV6-3 TGTGCCATCCGTGGGACTAGCGGGGGTCTGTACAATGAGCAGTTCTTC CAIRGTSGGLYNEQFF
TRBJ2-7 NA NA TRBV25-1 TGTGCCAGCAGTCCGGGGTCGATCGACAGGAGCTCCTACAATGAGCAGTACTTC CASSPGSIDRSSYNEQYF
TRBJ2-2 NA NA TRBV27 TGTGCCAGCAGTCTCCAGACAGGCAACACCGGGGAGCTGTTTTTT CASSLQTGNTGELFF
TRBJ2-1 few TRBD2 TRBV4-3 TGCGCCAGCAGCCAAGGGGGGAGGGGAGCCTACAATGAGCAGTTCTTC CASSQGGRGAYNEQFF
TRBJ2-1 few TRBD2 TRBV3-1 TGTGCCAGCAGCAGAACTAGCGGGTATTACAATGAGCAGTTCTTC CASSRTSGYYNEQFF
TRBJ1-5 NA NA TRBV18 TGTGCCAGCTCACAGACAGGATCCAGCAATCAGCCCCAGCATTTT CASSQTGSSNQPQHF
TRBJ2-7 NA TRBD1 TRBV5-1 TGCGCCAGCAGCTTGGGGCCACGGTCGCCGGGACAGGGGAAATACGAGCAGTACTTC CASSLGPRSPGQGKYEQYF
TRBJ2-7 NA NA TRBV6-2/TRBV6-3 TGTGCCAGCAGACGGACAACTTCATCCTACGAGCAGTACTTC CASRRTTSSYEQYF
TRBJ1-2 NA TRBD1 TRBV7-2 TGTGCCAGCAGCTTAACCAGGGGGTTAGACTATGGCTACACCTTC CASSLTRGLDYGYTF
TRBJ2-1 few TRBD2 TRBV9 TGTGCCAGCAGCGTAGAAGCTAGCGGGGACAATGAGCAGTTCTTC CASSVEASGDNEQFF
TRBJ2-1 NA TRBD2 TRBV20-1 TGCAGTGCAGTCCCGGGACTAGCGGGGGGGCGATACGATGAGCAGTTCTTC CSAVPGLAGGRYDEQFF
TRBJ2-1 NA NA TRBV30 TGTGCCTTGAGTCTGGTCGGGGGAGAGACCCAGTTCTTC CALSLVGGETQFF